This TCR beta chain was retrieved from a study of blood T cell repertoires in COVID-19. Study in general: Some COVID-19 samples were acute and others convalescent; all came from the United States, Italy and Spain.

Between the trimmed V and J ends, which lost 2 bases and 0 bases, there was a span of 10 bases. Germline V lookup: CDR1 MNHEY, CDR2 SVGAGI. The CDR3 totals 15 residues. To note about this clone: The sample holds other DNA sequences that translate to the same CDR3.

Recruitment covered about two dozen US areas and drew participants whose ages spanned about 18 to 89 years. The protocol was immunoSEQ multiplex PCR, while the TCRdb copy is restricted to in-frame clones and leaves out a portion. Here the sample spans around 250,000 clones, around 82% being singletons. The V and J genes are TRBV6-5 and TRBJ1-1, with a possible D match to TRBD1 (6 bases). This TCR was recovered from a man aged 50-59 years who had recovered from COVID-19. The sequenced sample consisted of PBMCs or T cells enriched from blood (not recorded which). The CDR3 DNA follows: TGTGCCAGCAGTTACGGGGGACAACTGAACACTGAAGCTTTCTTT. Its translation is CASSYGGQLNTEAFF.